This TCR beta chain was documented in a study of Tregs in tolerant kidney transplant recipients (dated by TCRdb to between 2018 and 2021). Looking at the study overall: Related donors were used in the transplants with nonmyeloablative bone marrow transplantation, and mixed chimerism was transient in the human trials. TCRbeta sequencing was used in the study to identify donor-specific regulatory T cells before combined kidney and bone marrow transplantation, and the identified cells were then tracked after transplant. The paper's findings and limits, for the study overall: Biological reproducibility was not directly assessed, although technical replication error appeared to be minimal. Because the study included only a small number of patients, the results must be confirmed in larger populations and under other immunosuppression protocols. In tolerant patients, the expansion of donor-specific Tregs was greater than global Treg expansion, suggesting that the expansion was antigen-driven rather than nonspecific. For some patients, the PCR primers changed as time went on, which meant samples from those patients could not be compared with one another at the nucleotide level. Expanding Tregs with activated donor B cells appeared to identify the most biologically relevant and donor-specific TCRbeta repertoire.

About this clone: Its antigen target is currently unknown.

For TCRbeta CDR3 sequencing, genomic DNA was extracted from sorted cells using the QIAGEN DNeasy Blood and Tissue Kit. High-throughput TCRbeta CDR3 sequencing was carried out commercially through immunoSEQ, with PCR amplification with bias correction and internal controls included. The original pipeline was this. A unique productive TCRbeta sequence was defined by the CDR3 nucleotide sequence when primers matched, and otherwise by the CDR3 amino acid sequence together with the Vbeta and Jbeta genes. To correct for sorting error, sequences found in more than one sorted population at a frequency ratio of 2:1 or less were discarded, and the remaining shared sequences were assigned to the population with the higher frequency. A sequence counted as donor-reactive if, in CFSE-low cells, the sequence had a frequency of at least 0.01% and was expanded at least 5-fold compared with unstimulated cells. Repertoire divergence was quantified by Jensen-Shannon divergence using the top 100 TCRbeta sequences ranked by frequency. When a sample had multiple sequencing runs, each run was corrected for sorting error separately and the runs were then pooled. TCRdb took this table from immuneACCESS and kept in-frame rearrangements with V and J called. Such tables lack part of the clones; where checked against another copy, unresolved V genes explain under half of the gap, and the rest is unexplained. That table furnishes V, J and clone size, whereas the DNA furnished D and trimming. The sample's table covers roughly 48,000 clones. Around 0.8% of the sample rests with the top ten.

According to the study, the label for this sample's time point signals: blood sample drawn before combined kidney and bone marrow transplant. Thawed PBMCs were FACS-sorted into unstimulated Tregs (CD4+CD25+CD127-), CD4+ non-Tregs (CD4+CD25-), CD4 cells and CD8 cells. 4 combined kidney and bone marrow transplant recipients from the ITN036ST trial were included as patients, and samples were available only from these trial subjects. Healthy control blood was separated into PBMCs by Ficoll density gradient and cryopreserved, and patient PBMCs were collected both before and after transplant. The specimen comprised CD4+ T cells from blood, sampled before the transplant. The sequence derives from a human donor who received a combined kidney and bone marrow transplant.

This receptor carries the CDR3 CSARDRRGNTEAFF. Partial CDR3 DNA: TGCAGTGCTAGAGATCGGAGGGGTAACACTGAA. The chain is assembled from TRBV20-1 and TRBJ1-1, with TRBD1 as a weak D call on 5 bases. The CDR3 is cut off 3 residues early in the read; its end comes from the germline J gene. The germline V gene (reference sequence) specifies DFQATT as CDR1 and SNEGSKA as CDR2. The cysteine opens and the phenylalanine closes a CDR3 of 14 amino acids. The CDR3 was read in part: 33 bases, with the frame set at base 1. V is pared back by 0 bases and J by 2 bases, with 10 bases lying between the germline termini.